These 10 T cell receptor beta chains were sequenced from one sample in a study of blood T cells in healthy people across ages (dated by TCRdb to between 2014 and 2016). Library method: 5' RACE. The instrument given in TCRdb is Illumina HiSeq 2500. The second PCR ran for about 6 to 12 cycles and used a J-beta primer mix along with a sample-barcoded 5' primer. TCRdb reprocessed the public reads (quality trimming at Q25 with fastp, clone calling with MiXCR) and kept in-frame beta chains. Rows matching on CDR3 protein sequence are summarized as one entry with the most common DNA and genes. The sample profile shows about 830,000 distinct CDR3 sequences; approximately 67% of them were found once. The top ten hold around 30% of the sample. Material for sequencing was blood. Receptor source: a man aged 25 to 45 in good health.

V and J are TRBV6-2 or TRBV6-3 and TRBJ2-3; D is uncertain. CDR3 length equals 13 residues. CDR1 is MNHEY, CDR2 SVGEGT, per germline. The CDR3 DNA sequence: TGTACCGGCAGTCCTCCTAGCACAGATACGCAGTATTTT. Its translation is CTGSPPSTDTQYF.

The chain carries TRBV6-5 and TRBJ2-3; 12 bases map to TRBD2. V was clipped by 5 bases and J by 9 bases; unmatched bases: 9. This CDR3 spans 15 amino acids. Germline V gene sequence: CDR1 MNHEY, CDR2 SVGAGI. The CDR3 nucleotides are TGTGCCAGCAGTCCTCTAGCGGGGGGGCCGGACACGCAGTATTTT. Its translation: CASSPLAGGPDTQYF.

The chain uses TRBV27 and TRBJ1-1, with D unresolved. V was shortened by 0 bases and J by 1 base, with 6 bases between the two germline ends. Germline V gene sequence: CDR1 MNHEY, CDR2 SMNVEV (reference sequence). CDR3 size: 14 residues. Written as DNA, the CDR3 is TGTGCCAGCAGTTTATCAATGGGGAACACTGAAGCTTTCTTT. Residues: CASSLSMGNTEAFF.

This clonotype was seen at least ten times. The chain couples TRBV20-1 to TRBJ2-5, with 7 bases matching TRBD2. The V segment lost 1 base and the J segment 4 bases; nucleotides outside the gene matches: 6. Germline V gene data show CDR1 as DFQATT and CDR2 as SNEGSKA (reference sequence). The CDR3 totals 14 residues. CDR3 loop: CSARVETSRETQYF. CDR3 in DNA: TGCAGTGCTAGAGTTGAGACTAGCCGAGAGACCCAGTACTTC.

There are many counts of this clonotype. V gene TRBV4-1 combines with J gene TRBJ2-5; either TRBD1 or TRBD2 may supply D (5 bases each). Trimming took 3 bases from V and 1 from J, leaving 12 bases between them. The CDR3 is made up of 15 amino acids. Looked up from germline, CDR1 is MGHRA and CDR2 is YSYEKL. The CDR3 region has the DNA TGCGCCAGCAGCCATAACCGGGACGTCCAAGAGACCCAGTACTTC. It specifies CASSHNRDVQETQYF.

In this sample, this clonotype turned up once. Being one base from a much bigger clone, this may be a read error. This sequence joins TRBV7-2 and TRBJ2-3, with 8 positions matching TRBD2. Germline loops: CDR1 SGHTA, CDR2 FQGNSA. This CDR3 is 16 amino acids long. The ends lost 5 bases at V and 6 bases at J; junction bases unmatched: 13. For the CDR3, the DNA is TGTGCCAGCAGCAAAGTACTAGCGGCTCGGGGCGATACGCAGTATTTT. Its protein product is CASSKVLAARGDTQYF.

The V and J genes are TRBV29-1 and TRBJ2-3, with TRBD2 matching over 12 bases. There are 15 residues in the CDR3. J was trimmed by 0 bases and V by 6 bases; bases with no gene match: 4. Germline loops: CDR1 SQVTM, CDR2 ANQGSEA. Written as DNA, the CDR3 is TGCAGCGTAAGACTAGCGGGGGTTAGCACAGATACGCAGTATTTT. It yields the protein CSVRLAGVSTDTQYF.

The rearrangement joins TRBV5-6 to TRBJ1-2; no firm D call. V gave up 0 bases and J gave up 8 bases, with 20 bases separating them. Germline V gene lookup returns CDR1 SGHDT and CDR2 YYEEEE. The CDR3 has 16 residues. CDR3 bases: TGTGCCAGCAGCTTGGGAAGGAACGACCTATTACGGGGCTACACCTTC. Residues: CASSLGRNDLLRGYTF.

CDR3 in amino acids: CASSESQGGPDTQYF. The CDR3 DNA is TGTGCCAGCAGTGAAAGCCAGGGGGGCCCAGATACGCAGTATTTT. The chain combines TRBV2 with TRBJ2-3; D possibly corresponds to TRBD1 (7 bases). Between the trimmed V and J ends, which lost 2 bases and 4 bases, there was a span of 13 bases. Germline-derived CDR1 and CDR2 are SNHLY and FYNNEI. There are 15 residues in the CDR3.

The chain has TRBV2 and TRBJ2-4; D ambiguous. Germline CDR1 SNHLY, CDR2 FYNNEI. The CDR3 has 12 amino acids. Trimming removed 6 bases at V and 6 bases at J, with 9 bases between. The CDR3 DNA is TGTGCCAGCAGCGCGGTGGGAAACATTCAGTACTTC. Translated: CASSAVGNIQYF.